Sequencing of this T cell receptor beta chain was carried out in a study of response to subunit inactivated influenza vaccine. The germline V and J ends were trimmed by 9 bases and 1 base, with 22 bases remaining between them. Germline CDR1 is MDHEN and CDR2 is SYDVKM. CDR3 length: 16 residues. One entry per CDR3 protein results from TCRdb running MiXCR on the RT-PCR reads. The sample records 530,000 or so distinct CDR3 sequences, around 25% being singletons. The sample here was CD4+ T cells sorted from PBMCs, taken approximately 5 days after vaccination. This chain links TRBV28 with TRBJ2-7; possible D gene TRBD2, 5 bases. This receptor was identified in a man aged 45-60 years who received an inactivated influenza vaccine. The CDR3 loop reads CASCPTVERQSYEQYF. CDR3 in DNA: TGTGCCAGTTGCCCCACAGTCGAGCGGCAATCCTACGAGCAGTACTTC. The full variable domain, in which reference TRBV28 and TRBJ2-7 provide the parts outside the CDR3, is DVKVTQSSRYLVKRTGEKVFLECVQDMDHENMFWYRQDPGLGLRLIYFSYDVKMKEKGDIPEGYSVSREKKERFSLILESASTNQTSMYLCASCPTVERQSYEQYFGPGTRLTVT.